The clone carrying this TCR beta chain was seen only a few times. Unique molecular identifiers were incorporated into the prepared TCRbeta library. TCRdb reanalysed the PCR reads using MiXCR and keeps one entry per CDR3 protein. The sample records about 610,000 distinct CDR3 sequences, roughly a tenth being singletons. This sample was included in a study of T-cell reconstitution after alpha-beta-depleted transplantation in children. After removal of 1 base from V and 0 bases from J, the junction contained 6 bases not matched to a gene. The germline V gene has CDR1 DFQATT and CDR2 SNEGSKA (reference sequence). The CDR3 totals 16 residues.

This chain joins TRBV20-1 and TRBJ2-1; the match to TRBD2 covers 7 bases. The receptor comes from a human donor who donated a stem cell graft to a child with acute myeloid leukemia. The specimen was PBMCs from the stem cell graft donor, collected from the stem cell graft. CDR3 residues: CSARGASGNSYNEQFF. For the CDR3, the DNA is TGCAGTGCTAGAGGGGCCAGCGGGAACTCCTACAATGAGCAGTTCTTC.